The T cell receptor beta chain described here comes from a study of blood T cell repertoires in COVID-19. Study-level background: Some COVID-19 samples were acute and others convalescent; all came from the United States, Italy and Spain.

This clone was counted once. Study processing details: Reference gene primer amplification gave estimated nucleated cell counts. Assay used: immunoSEQ multiplex PCR; TCRdb lists only in-frame clones, some missing. The V and J calls and clone size were taken over from that table, and D and trimming were inferred from the DNA. In the table there are 50,000 or so clones, around 79% of which are singletons. The sample comprised peripheral blood. This sequence originates from a human donor with active or convalescent COVID-19. The donor label of this sample is uncertain.

CDR3 amino acids: CASSSTLAGGTDTQYF. CDR3 DNA sequence: TGTGCCAGCAGTTCAACCTTAGCGGGAGGCACAGATACGCAGTATTTT. The chain couples TRBV5-4 to TRBJ2-3; 9 bases match TRBD2. There are 16 residues in the CDR3. Germline CDR1 is SGHNT and CDR2 is YYREEE (reference sequence). Trimming cost V 5 bases and J 1 base; bases outside gene matches: 8.